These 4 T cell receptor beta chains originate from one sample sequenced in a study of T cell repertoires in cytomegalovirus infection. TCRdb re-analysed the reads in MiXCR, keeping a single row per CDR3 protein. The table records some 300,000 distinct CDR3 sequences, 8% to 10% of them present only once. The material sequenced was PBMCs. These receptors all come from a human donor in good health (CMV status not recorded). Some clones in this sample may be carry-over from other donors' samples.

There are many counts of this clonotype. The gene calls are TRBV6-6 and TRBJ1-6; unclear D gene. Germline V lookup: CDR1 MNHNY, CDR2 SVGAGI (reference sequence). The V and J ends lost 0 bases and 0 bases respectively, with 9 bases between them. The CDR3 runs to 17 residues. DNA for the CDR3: TGTGCCAGCAGTTACTCGACTCGGAGCTCCTATAATTCACCCCTCCACTTT. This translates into CASSYSTRSSYNSPLHF.

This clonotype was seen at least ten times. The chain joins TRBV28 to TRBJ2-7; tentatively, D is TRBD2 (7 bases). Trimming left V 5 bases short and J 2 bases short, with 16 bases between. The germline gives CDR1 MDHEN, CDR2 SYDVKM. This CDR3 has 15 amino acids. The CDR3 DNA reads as TGTGCCAGCAGTCCCTTAGGGGGAGGGGCCTACGAGCAGTACGTC. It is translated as CASSPLGGGAYEQYV.

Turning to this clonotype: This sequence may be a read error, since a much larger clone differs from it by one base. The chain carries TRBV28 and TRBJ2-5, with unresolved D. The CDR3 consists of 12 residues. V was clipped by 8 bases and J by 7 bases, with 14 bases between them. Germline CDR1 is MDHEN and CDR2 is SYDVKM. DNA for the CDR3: TGTGCCAGCCCTTCCGGAACCGGGACCCAGTACTTC. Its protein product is CASPSGTGTQYF. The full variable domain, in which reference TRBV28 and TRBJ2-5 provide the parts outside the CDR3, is DVKVTQSSRYLVKRTGEKVFLECVQDMDHENMFWYRQDPGLGLRLIYFSYDVKMKEKGDIPEGYSVSREKKERFSLILESASTNQTSMYLCASPSGTGTQYFGPGTRLLVL.

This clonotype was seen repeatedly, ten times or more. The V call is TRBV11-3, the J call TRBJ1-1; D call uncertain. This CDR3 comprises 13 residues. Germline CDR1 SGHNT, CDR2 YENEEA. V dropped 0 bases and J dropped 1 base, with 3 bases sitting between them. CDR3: CASSLEGNTEAFF. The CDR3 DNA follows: TGTGCCAGCAGCTTAGAGGGGAACACTGAAGCTTTCTTT.